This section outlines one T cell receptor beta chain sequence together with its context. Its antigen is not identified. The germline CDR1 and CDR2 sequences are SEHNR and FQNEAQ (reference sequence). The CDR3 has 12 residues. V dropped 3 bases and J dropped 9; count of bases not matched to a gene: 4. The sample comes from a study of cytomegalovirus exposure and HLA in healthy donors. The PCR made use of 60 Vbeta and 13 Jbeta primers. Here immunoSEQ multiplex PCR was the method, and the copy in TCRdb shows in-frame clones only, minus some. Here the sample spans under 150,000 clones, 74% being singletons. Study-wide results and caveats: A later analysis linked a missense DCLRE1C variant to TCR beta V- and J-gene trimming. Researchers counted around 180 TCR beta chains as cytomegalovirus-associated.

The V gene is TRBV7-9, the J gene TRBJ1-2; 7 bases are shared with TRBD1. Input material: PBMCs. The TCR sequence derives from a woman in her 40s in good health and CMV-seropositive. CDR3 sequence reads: CASSFPGGSYTF. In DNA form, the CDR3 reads TGTGCCAGCAGCTTTCCAGGGGGTAGCTACACCTTC.